The present entry profiles one T cell receptor beta chain with its context. Method: immunoSEQ multiplex PCR; TCRdb's copy keeps in-frame clones and lacks some. This repertoire shows tens of thousands of clones, around 83% found once; its top ten account for about 15%. The source of the sample is a study of glioma-infiltrating T cells after dendritic cell vaccination. Sample time point: after dendritic cell vaccination, including at tumor progression/relapse. The sequencing used blood, collected after dendritic cell vaccination. The TCR comes from a human donor with glioblastoma.

The CDR3 sequence is CASSLDGYNSPLHF. CDR3 DNA: TGTGCCAGCAGCTTAGACGGGTATAATTCACCCCTCCACTTT. The chain recombines TRBV7-2 with TRBJ1-6; D unclear. Germline CDR1 reads SGHTA; CDR2 reads FQGNSA. Trimming cost V 1 base and J 4 bases, with 5 bases left between them. The CDR3 runs to 14 residues.